The 30 T cell receptor beta chains below all came from one sample that was sequenced in a study of cytomegalovirus exposure and HLA in healthy donors. Assay: immunoSEQ multiplex PCR; the TCRdb copy retains only in-frame clones and omits some. Found here are tens of thousands of clones, roughly 96% of them singletons; the top ten hold 0.78%. Sequenced material: PBMCs. These receptors all stem from a man between 18 and 29 years old in good health and CMV-seronegative.

This rearrangement joins TRBV29-1 to TRBJ2-1; D perhaps matches TRBD2 (6 bases). Germline V gene data show CDR1 as SQVTM and CDR2 as ANQGSEA. The ends were cut back, 5 bases at V and 7 bases at J, with 12 bases in the middle. The CDR3 totals 12 residues. CDR3 sequence reads: CSVLTRTNEQFF. The CDR3, as DNA: TGCAGCGTTCTGACTAGGACGAATGAGCAGTTCTTC.

The V gene is TRBV28, the J gene TRBJ1-2, with D perhaps TRBD1 (6 bases). The CDR3 contains 13 residues. Trimming pared 9 bases from V and 1 base from J, leaving 12 bases between. Germline values: CDR1 MDHEN, CDR2 SYDVKM. The CDR3 DNA is TGTGCCAGTAGTCTACAGGGTAACTATGGCTACACCTTC. The encoded protein is CASSLQGNYGYTF.

This clone was counted between two and nine times. The V and J genes are TRBV6-6 and TRBJ2-3, with 7 nucleotides matching TRBD2. The germline CDR1 and CDR2 sequences are MNHNY and SVGAGI (reference sequence). V gave up 5 bases and J gave up 2 bases; unmatched junction bases: 1. This CDR3 region has 13 residues. The CDR3 loop is CASSERDTDTQYF. CDR3 DNA: TGTGCCAGCAGTGAGCGGGACACAGATACGCAGTATTTT.

The V and J genes are TRBV6-5 and TRBJ2-1; 8 bases match TRBD2. The ends lost 6 bases at V and 8 bases at J; junction bases unmatched: 12. The V gene's germline CDR1 is MNHEY and CDR2 SVGAGI. The CDR3 is 15 residues long. The CDR3: CASSFLGLDSYEQFF. The CDR3 nucleotides read TGTGCCAGCAGCTTCCTGGGACTAGATTCATATGAGCAGTTCTTC.

This clone has just one count. The chain employs TRBV9 and TRBJ2-6, with no clear D. Germline V gene sequence: CDR1 SGDLS, CDR2 YYNGEE. The CDR3 totals 16 residues. Trimming cost V 4 bases and J 0 bases, with 11 bases left between them. DNA for the CDR3: TGTGCCAGCAGCCCCCCTCCTAACTCTGGGGCCAACGTCCTGACTTTC. Amino acid sequence: CASSPPPNSGANVLTF.

This clone appeared a single time. The V and J genes are TRBV27 and TRBJ2-7, with 7 bases fitting TRBD2. The CDR3 runs to 16 residues. CDR1 and CDR2 (germline): MNHEY, SMNVEV (reference sequence). V dropped 5 bases and J dropped 4; count of bases not matched to a gene: 14. The CDR3 sequence: CASSPLWREGPYEQYF. CDR3 sequence (DNA): TGTGCCAGCAGTCCCCTGTGGAGGGAGGGCCCGTACGAGCAGTACTTC.

The chain uses TRBV7-3 and TRBJ2-3; 7 bases match TRBD1. CDR1 and CDR2 from the germline V gene are SGHTA and FQGTGA. Trimming cost V 6 bases and J 0 bases; bases outside gene matches: 6. CDR3 size: 15 residues. CDR3 DNA: TGTGCCAGCAGTCGCACAGGGGCTAGCACAGATACGCAGTATTTT. Translation gives CASSRTGASTDTQYF.

The CDR3 nucleotides read TGCGCCAGCAGCTTGGGACAGGGTATTAATGAGCAGTACTTC. Protein: CASSLGQGINEQYF. The chain has TRBV5-1 and TRBJ2-7; 7 bases are a match to TRBD1. CDR1 and CDR2 from the germline V gene are SGHRS and YFSETQ. Trimming took 0 bases from V and 7 from J; bases not matched to a gene: 7. The CDR3 has 14 amino acids.

The chain is built from TRBV4-1 and TRBJ2-3; 9 nucleotides align to TRBD2. V lost 3 bases and J lost 6; bases outside the gene matches: 16. Germline V lookup: CDR1 MGHRA, CDR2 YSYEKL. The CDR3 runs 18 residues. The CDR3: CASSQGLLGGRAEDTQYF. CDR3 DNA sequence: TGCGCCAGCAGCCAGGGATTATTGGGCGGGAGGGCGGAGGATACGCAGTATTTT.

The chain couples TRBV9 to TRBJ2-7; a weak D match, TRBD2 (6 bases). The CDR3 is 15 residues long. Trimming took 0 bases from V and 1 from J, leaving 11 bases between them. CDR1 SGDLS and CDR2 YYNGEE come from the germline V gene. As DNA, the CDR3 is TGTGCCAGCAGCGTAGGTGCGGGGCGATCCTACGAGCAGTACTTC. It translates to CASSVGAGRSYEQYF.

J is TRBJ1-3 and V is TRBV6-5; tentative D call: TRBD1 (5 bases). V gave up 5 bases and J gave up 2 bases, with 13 bases separating them. The CDR3 consists of 15 residues. Per germline, CDR1 MNHEY and CDR2 SVGAGI. CDR3 residues: CASSRQLGPGNTIYF. CDR3 nucleotide sequence: TGTGCCAGCAGTCGACAGCTAGGTCCTGGAAACACCATATATTTT.

This clone occurred a few times. The chain combines TRBV25-1 with TRBJ1-1, with TRBD1 matching over 8 bases. The CDR3 extends over 12 amino acids. The V segment lost 4 bases and the J segment 7 bases; nucleotides outside the gene matches: 2. Germline CDR1 reads MGHDK; CDR2 reads SYGVNS. The CDR3 sequence: CASSGGQVEAFF. CDR3 DNA sequence: TGTGCCAGCAGTGGGGGACAGGTTGAAGCTTTCTTT.

This clone has only a few counts. V and J are TRBV20-1 and TRBJ1-3; D not resolved. Germline V CDR1 and CDR2: DFQATT, SNEGSKA (reference sequence). V lost 3 bases and J lost 2, with 2 bases in between. The CDR3 is 11 residues long. The CDR3 protein is CSASTGNTIYF. CDR3 coding DNA: TGCAGTGCTAGTACTGGAAACACCATATATTTT.

The rearrangement joins TRBV19 to TRBJ1-1; 7 bases align to TRBD1. J was trimmed by 1 base and V by 9 bases; bases with no gene match: 5. The germline V gene encodes CDR1 LNHDA and CDR2 SQIVND (reference sequence). The CDR3 sequence is 13 residues long. The CDR3, as DNA: TGTGCCAGCCGGGGACAGTCGAACACTGAAGCTTTCTTT. Its translation: CASRGQSNTEAFF.

The V gene is TRBV2, the J gene TRBJ2-2, with D possibly TRBD2 on 6 matching bases. The CDR3 contains 16 residues. The germline gives CDR1 SNHLY, CDR2 FYNNEI. Trimming left V 7 bases short and J 0 bases short, with 15 bases between. The CDR3 is CASTLGRLANTGELFF. The CDR3, as DNA: TGTGCCAGCACCCTGGGGAGGCTTGCGAACACCGGGGAGCTGTTTTTT.

This clone was seen only once. The chain combines TRBV20-1 with TRBJ2-1; D is undetermined. Germline values: CDR1 DFQATT, CDR2 SNEGSKA (reference sequence). The V end lost 5 bases, the J end lost 15 bases, and 14 bases lay between the germline ends. The CDR3 loop spans 10 amino acids. CDR3 sequence reads: CSALSGGVFF. CDR3 DNA: TGCAGTGCTTTATCTGGCGGAGTGTTCTTC.

This chain links TRBV19 with TRBJ2-7, with 8 bases aligning to TRBD1. CDR1 and CDR2 (germline): LNHDA, SQIVND (reference sequence). J was trimmed by 3 bases and V by 3 bases; bases with no gene match: 1. CDR3 length: 13 residues. The CDR3 is CASSMGQDYEQYV. The CDR3 DNA reads TGTGCCAGTAGTATGGGACAGGACTACGAGCAGTACGTC.

V is TRBV6-1 and J is TRBJ2-7; D may be TRBD1 (6 bases). CDR1 is MNHNS, CDR2 SASEGT, per germline. With 3 bases removed from V and 2 bases from J, the gap between germline ends came to 14 bases. The CDR3 has 15 amino acids. DNA for the CDR3: TGTGCCAGCAGTGATAGTCCAGGGGCGGCCTACGAGCAGTACGTC. Translation gives CASSDSPGAAYEQYV.

The chain uses TRBV4-1 and TRBJ2-2; D remains unclear. CDR1 is MGHRA, CDR2 YSYEKL, per germline. V was trimmed by 1 base and J by 2 bases, leaving 5 bases between them. CDR3 length: 14 amino acids. CDR3 in DNA: TGCGCCAGCAGCCAAGCACTCAACACCGGGGAGCTGTTTTTT. This gives the protein CASSQALNTGELFF.

The J gene is TRBJ2-7, the V gene TRBV6-6, with D perhaps matching TRBD1 (6 bases). V gave up 2 bases and J gave up 2 bases, with 7 bases separating them. The CDR3 has 13 residues. Germline-derived CDR1 and CDR2 are MNHNY and SVGAGI (reference sequence). CDR3 sequence: CASSYRTAYEQYV. In DNA, the CDR3 is TGTGCCAGCAGTTACCGGACAGCCTACGAGCAGTACGTC.

The rearrangement links TRBV11-2 to TRBJ2-3; a possible D gene is TRBD1 (6 bases). The CDR3 covers 16 residues. Germline values: CDR1 SGHAT, CDR2 FQNNGV. V lost 5 bases and J lost 0, with 15 bases in between. The CDR3 reads CASSRGWDISTDTQYF. The CDR3 DNA follows: TGTGCCAGCAGCAGGGGGTGGGACATCAGCACAGATACGCAGTATTTT.

The rearrangement uses TRBV4-2 and TRBJ2-2; 8 bases are shared with TRBD2. V trimming: 3 bases; J trimming: 4 bases; junction bases outside the gene matches: 7. Germline V gene lookup returns CDR1 LGHNA and CDR2 YNFKEQ. This CDR3 spans 16 amino acids. Written as DNA, the CDR3 is TGTGCCAGCAGCCAGATCTTAGCGGGACGCACCGGGGAGCTGTTTTTT. Amino acids: CASSQILAGRTGELFF.

The chain employs TRBV30 and TRBJ2-1, with a tentative D call TRBD1 (7 bases). CDR1 is GTSNPN and CDR2 is SVGIG in the germline V gene (reference sequence). The V and J ends lost 3 bases and 0 bases respectively, with 9 bases between them. This CDR3 spans 14 amino acids. The CDR3 DNA sequence: TGTGCCTGGAGGCGGGACAGCTCCTACAATGAGCAGTTCTTC. Translating it yields CAWRRDSSYNEQFF.

The V and J genes are TRBV11-2 and TRBJ2-7, with TRBD1 matching over 10 bases. Germline V gene data show CDR1 as SGHAT and CDR2 as FQNNGV. V shed 1 base and J 2 bases; nucleotides not matched to a gene: 8. The CDR3 is made up of 17 amino acids. The CDR3 coding sequence is TGTGCCAGCAGCTTAGTAGTAGGACAGGGGGGCACCTACGAGCAGTACTTC. Translated: CASSLVVGQGGTYEQYF.

The count of this clone is one. The rearrangement uses TRBV4-1 and TRBJ2-7; weak D call: TRBD1 (5 bases). This CDR3 contains 17 residues. Per the germline V gene, CDR1 is MGHRA and CDR2 is YSYEKL. The ends were cut back, 3 bases at V and 3 bases at J, with 21 bases in the middle. The CDR3 region is CASSHPMDGQTFYEQYF. The DNA for the CDR3 is TGCGCCAGCAGCCACCCCATGGATGGACAAACCTTCTACGAGCAGTACTTC.

The chain uses TRBV7-2 and TRBJ2-7, with TRBD2 matching 9 bases. This CDR3 is built from 13 residues. Trimming cost V 6 bases and J 3 bases; bases outside gene matches: 3. Germline V gene data show CDR1 as SGHTA and CDR2 as FQGNSA. The CDR3 spells CASSLAGLYEQYV. The CDR3 region has the DNA TGTGCCAGCAGTCTAGCGGGACTCTACGAGCAGTACGTC.

This chain uses TRBV5-5 with TRBJ2-7, with unresolved D. Trimming took off 4 bases at V and 3 bases at J, with 8 bases between the two ends. The germline gives CDR1 SGHKS, CDR2 YYEKEE (reference sequence). CDR3 size: 12 residues. The CDR3 nucleotides are TGTGCCAGCAGCCCACAGAGCTACGAGCAGTACTTC. Translating gives CASSPQSYEQYF.

The chain recombines TRBV5-1 with TRBJ2-7; TRBD2 is a possible D gene (5 bases). The CDR3 contains 14 residues. V lost 8 bases to trimming and J lost 2 bases, with 17 bases between them. Germline assignment: CDR1 SGHRS and CDR2 YFSETQ. CDR3 nucleotide sequence: TGCGCCAGTACGATGGGAGCGGAAACCTACGAGCAGTACTTC. Its translation: CASTMGAETYEQYF.

The CDR3 region has the DNA TGCGCCAGCAGCGCGGGGACTAGCGGGAGCACAGATACGCAGTATTTT. Translation: CASSAGTSGSTDTQYF. This chain uses TRBV5-1 with TRBJ2-3; TRBD2 matches at 12 bases. From germline, CDR1 is SGHRS and CDR2 YFSETQ. This CDR3 is built from 16 residues. J was trimmed by 0 bases and V by 4 bases; bases with no gene match: 3.

This clone was counted once. The rearrangement links TRBV11-2 to TRBJ2-2; TRBD2 matches 7 bases. This CDR3 spans 16 amino acids. Germline V gene data show CDR1 as SGHAT and CDR2 as FQNNGV. J lost 4 bases, V lost 4 bases, and 9 bases had no gene match. The CDR3 spells CASSSNPTSSTGELFF. The CDR3 nucleotides read TGTGCCAGCAGCTCCAATCCGACTAGCAGCACCGGGGAGCTGTTTTTT.